This T cell receptor beta chain was identified in a study of blood T cell repertoires in COVID-19. The overall study: The study drew acute and convalescent COVID-19 samples from the United States, Italy and Spain. PBMCs, B-cell-depleted T cells, or T cells provided the cDNA or gDNA that made up the material.

The authors' processing: Reference gene primer amplification in the assay estimated nucleated cell counts. The method was immunoSEQ multiplex PCR; TCRdb's version includes in-frame clones alone and lacks a portion of them. The D gene and trimming were derived from the DNA, and the V and J assignments and clone size from that table. The table lists about 66,000 clones, just under 90% of them singletons. Germline CDR1 KGHDR, CDR2 SFDVKD. V dropped 4 bases and J dropped 3; count of bases not matched to a gene: 6. This CDR3 region has 16 residues. The sequencing sample was made of peripheral blood. The clonotype originates from a man between 60 and 70 years old with acute or convalescent COVID-19. The genes are TRBV24-1 and TRBJ2-1, with 9 bases aligning to TRBD2. The CDR3 spells CATSDPSGADYNEQFF. CDR3 nucleotides: TGTGCCACCAGTGACCCTAGCGGGGCGGACTACAATGAGCAGTTCTTC.